Listed below are T cell receptor beta chains from one sample, sequenced in a study of cytomegalovirus exposure and HLA in healthy donors. Profiling relied on immunoSEQ multiplex PCR, and the TCRdb table lists in-frame clones only, not all of them. The table records around 150,000 clones, 75% to 85% of them present only once. Sequenced sample: PBMCs. All receptors derive from a man aged 50 to 60 in good health and CMV-seropositive. Each CDR3 is given with its conserved first and last residue. D genes are given only for firm matches. Rows give clone size only sometimes, using once, few, many, or a class for an expanded clone.

v_gene	j_gene	abundance	d_gene	CDR3aa	CDR3nt
TRBV7-7	TRBJ2-7	once	TRBD1	CASSLGQGSSYEQYF	TGTGCCAGCAGCCTGGGACAGGGAAGTTCCTACGAGCAGTACTTC
TRBV7-6	TRBJ1-1	once	.	CASSPPEGQNTEAFF	TGTGCCAGCAGCCCCCCGGAGGGCCAGAACACTGAAGCTTTCTTT
TRBV6-5	TRBJ1-6	.	TRBD1	CASSYPPTGEGSPLHF	TGTGCCAGCAGTTACCCTCCGACAGGGGAAGGGTCACCCCTCCACTTT
TRBV7-8	TRBJ2-1	.	.	CASSLDWHEQFF	TGTGCCAGCAGCTTAGATTGGCATGAGCAGTTCTTC
TRBV5-1	TRBJ2-1	.	.	CASSLGRVGSYNEQFF	TGCGCCAGCAGCTTGGGGAGGGTGGGATCCTACAATGAGCAGTTCTTC
TRBV7-7	TRBJ2-5	.	.	CASSLAGFGETQYF	TGTGCTAGCAGCTTAGCCGGGTTCGGGGAGACCCAGTACTTC
TRBV19	TRBJ1-2	.	TRBD1	CASTSILPGQGYGYTF	TGTGCCAGTACCAGTATCCTCCCGGGACAGGGATATGGCTACACCTTC
TRBV2	TRBJ2-3	once	.	CASSYPPDTQYF	TGTGCCAGCAGTTATCCCCCAGATACGCAGTATTTT
TRBV6-5	TRBJ2-6	.	.	CATRIRFSGANGLTF	TGTGCCACCCGAATTCGATTCTCTGGGGCCAACGGCCTGACTTTC
TRBV6-6	TRBJ1-1	.	.	CASTDGGRQNTEAFF	TGTGCCAGCACCGACGGGGGGCGCCAGAACACTGAAGCTTTCTTT
TRBV5-1	TRBJ2-1	.	.	CASSLGPGDEQFF	TGCGCCAGCAGCCTGGGACCGGGGGACGAGCAGTTCTTC
TRBV7-9	TRBJ2-5	.	.	CASSPPGQLQETQYF	TGTGCCAGCAGCCCACCGGGACAACTCCAAGAGACCCAGTACTTC
TRBV29-1	TRBJ1-3	.	TRBD1	CSVGVRTGIGNTIYF	TGCAGCGTTGGAGTCCGGACAGGGATAGGAAACACCATATATTTT
TRBV7-7	TRBJ2-2	.	TRBD2	CASSPKGGLAGVRDTGELFF	TGTGCTAGCAGCCCGAAAGGAGGACTAGCGGGAGTTCGGGACACCGGGGAGCTGTTTTTT
TRBV5-6	TRBJ1-5	once	.	CASSLLYNNNQPQHF	TGTGCCAGCAGCTTGTTATATAACAACAATCAGCCCCAGCATTTT
TRBV11-2	TRBJ1-1	.	.	CASSFAEGAISF	.
TRBV11-1	TRBJ2-2	.	.	CASSHRNTGELFF	TGTGCCAGCAGCCACAGGAACACCGGGGAGCTGTTTTTT
TRBV2	TRBJ1-5	.	TRBD1	CASRTGGRYSNQPQHF	TGTGCCAGCCGTACAGGGGGCCGTTATAGCAATCAGCCCCAGCATTTT
TRBV29-1	TRBJ2-5	few	TRBD2	CSFISGLAVGETQYF	TGCAGTTTTATCTCGGGACTAGCGGTCGGGGAGACCCAGTACTTC
TRBV4-1	TRBJ2-7	.	TRBD1	CASSQVQGPYEQYF	TGCGCCAGCAGCCAAGTACAGGGGCCCTACGAGCAGTACTTC
TRBV9	TRBJ1-2	.	TRBD1	CASLEGASNYGYTF	TGTGCCAGCCTCGAGGGGGCATCCAACTATGGCTACACCTTC